The entry below describes one T cell receptor (beta chain). Germline CDR1 is MNHNY and CDR2 is SVGAGI (reference sequence). This CDR3 spans 16 amino acids. J lost 5 bases, V lost 5 bases, and 12 bases had no gene match. The sample comes from a study of control samples from healthy donors and cancer patients. The table came from immunoSEQ multiplex PCR; TCRdb's copy has only in-frame clones and leaves some out. The table includes approximately 84,000 clones, about four fifths detected once. This receptor was taken from a woman between 55 and 75 years old in good health. The sequenced sample was blood. The V and J genes are TRBV6-6 and TRBJ2-7; 10 nucleotides align to TRBD1. CDR3 coding DNA: TGTGCCAGCAGTGGGACAGGGGAGCGGAGAACCCACGAGCAGTACTTC. It translates to CASSGTGERRTHEQYF.